The 28 T cell receptor beta chains reported below all come from one sample, sequenced in a study of blood T cells in healthy people across ages. The authors ran a second PCR of 7 to 11 cycles using a sample-barcoded 5' primer and a J-beta primer mix. TCRdb re-derived calls from the 5' RACE reads in MiXCR, one entry per CDR3 protein. This repertoire shows 550,000 to 750,000 distinct CDR3 sequences, more than 20% found once; its top ten account for roughly 3.6%. The sequenced sample was blood. The receptors here all came from a man between 65 and 80 years old in good health.

This clonotype came up a few times. The chain has TRBV19 and TRBJ2-7, with TRBD1 identical over 7 bases. This CDR3 comprises 15 residues. V dropped 4 bases and J dropped 4; count of bases not matched to a gene: 10. Germline CDR1 and CDR2: LNHDA and SQIVND (reference sequence). The CDR3 bases are TGTGCCAGTAGTAGGATTTTGGGACAGTTTTACGAGCAGTACTTC. Protein: CASSRILGQFYEQYF.

This clonotype came up a few times. V and J are TRBV29-1 and TRBJ2-1; 11 bases align to TRBD2. The germline V gene encodes CDR1 SQVTM and CDR2 ANQGSEA. The CDR3 covers 14 residues. The V gene end was trimmed by 6 bases and the J gene end by 2 bases; junction bases not matched to a gene: 3. The CDR3 coding sequence is TGCAGCGTAACGACTAGCGGGGCCTACAATGAGCAGTTCTTC. Translated, it gives CSVTTSGAYNEQFF.

The chain uses TRBV3-1 and TRBJ2-2; no definite D call. Looked up from germline, CDR1 is LGHDT and CDR2 is YNNKEL (reference sequence). The length of the CDR3 is 16 residues. V was cut by 1 base and J by 3 bases, with 12 bases left in between. CDR3 loop: CASSQVSLWDTGELFF. The CDR3 DNA reads TGTGCCAGCAGCCAAGTGTCATTGTGGGACACCGGGGAGCTGTTTTTT.

About this clonotype: At one end, the junction sequence differs from germline, possibly due to a read error. CDR3 sequence: CTSSFRVDTQYF. CDR3 DNA sequence: TGTACCAGCAGTTTTCGGGTAGATACGCAGTATTTT. The chain couples TRBV28 to TRBJ2-3; D is unresolved. The CDR3 sequence is 12 residues long. Germline CDR1 MDHEN, CDR2 SYDVKM.

This clonotype was counted only a few times. The chain uses TRBV5-1 and TRBJ2-7, with 7 bases matching TRBD1. This CDR3 spans 15 amino acids. The trim removed 4 bases at V and 2 bases at J, leaving 9 bases unmatched. Germline V gene lookup returns CDR1 SGHRS and CDR2 YFSETQ. The CDR3 region is CASSRGTAQTYEQYF. The CDR3 DNA reads TGCGCCAGCAGCAGAGGGACAGCGCAAACCTACGAGCAGTACTTC.

The chain carries TRBV28 and TRBJ2-7, with 12 bases fitting TRBD2. The germline V gene has CDR1 MDHEN and CDR2 SYDVKM. Germline trimming cut 5 bases from V and 7 bases from J; bases unmatched to any gene: 9. This CDR3 spans 15 amino acids. CDR3 coding DNA: TGTGCCAGCAGTCCAGGCGCTCTAGCGGGGGGGGAGCAGTACTTC. Protein sequence: CASSPGALAGGEQYF.

The V gene is TRBV5-6, the J gene TRBJ2-3; D may be TRBD1 or TRBD2 (5 bases each). The CDR3 is 15 amino acids. V was shortened by 0 bases and J by 6 bases, with 14 bases between the two germline ends. Germline values: CDR1 SGHDT, CDR2 YYEEEE. The CDR3 nucleotides are TGTGCCAGCAGCTTGGGGGACCCCAGCTGGGATACGCAGTATTTT. Translation gives CASSLGDPSWDTQYF. The full variable domain, rest sourced from reference TRBV5-6 and TRBJ2-3, is DAGVTQSPTHLIKTRGQQVTLRCSPKSGHDTVSWYQQALGQGPQFIFQYYEEEERQRGNFPDRFSGHQFPNYSSELNVNALLLGDSALYLCASSLGDPSWDTQYFGPGTRLTVL.

The chain uses TRBV24-1 and TRBJ2-1; the D is unclear. The CDR3 loop spans 15 amino acids. Trimming took 2 bases from V and 7 from J, leaving 14 bases between them. From germline, CDR1 is KGHDR and CDR2 SFDVKD. CDR3 DNA sequence: TGTGCCACCAGTGATTCGACTCTCTTCGCGAATGAGCAGTTCTTC. Amino acids: CATSDSTLFANEQFF.

This clonotype appeared once. The chain recombines TRBV7-2 with TRBJ1-5; a possible D gene is TRBD1 (6 bases). The germline CDR1 and CDR2 sequences are SGHTA and FQGNSA. The V and J ends lost 8 bases and 6 bases respectively, with 17 bases between them. The CDR3 is made up of 14 amino acids. CDR3 amino acids: CASARGGLGQPQHF. The CDR3 coding sequence is TGTGCCAGCGCACGAGGGGGTTTGGGTCAGCCCCAGCATTTT.

The chain links TRBV5-1 to TRBJ1-2, with TRBD1 matching over 8 bases. Trimming at V came to 4 bases and at J to 7 bases, leaving 9 bases not matched to a gene. This CDR3 contains 14 residues. Germline lookup yields CDR1 SGHRS and CDR2 YFSETQ. CDR3 in DNA: TGCGCCAGCAGCAACGCATCAGGGGGCCGTGGCTACACCTTC. This gives the protein CASSNASGGRGYTF.

This clonotype turned up a few times. The conserved phenylalanine or tryptophan is not found at the CDR3 terminus, so this likely reflects a read error. This sequence joins TRBV25-1 and TRBJ2-3; D perhaps matches TRBD1 (6 bases). The CDR3 is 14 amino acids. Germline V gives CDR1 MGHDK, CDR2 SYGVNS. Trimming took 3 bases from V and 0 from J, leaving 7 bases between them. The CDR3 here is CASSDGQSTDTQYS. The CDR3 DNA reads TGTGCCAGCAGTGACGGACAGAGCACAGATACGCAGTATTCT.

The J gene is TRBJ1-1, the V gene TRBV7-9; 8 positions agree with TRBD1. The germline V gene encodes CDR1 SEHNR and CDR2 FQNEAQ (reference sequence). Trimming removed 4 bases from V and 1 base from J; junction bases left unmatched: 5. This CDR3 contains 15 residues. In nucleotides, the CDR3 is TGTGCCAGCAGCTCCCGACAGGGGAAGAACACTGAAGCTTTCTTT. Translation: CASSSRQGKNTEAFF.

The V call is TRBV20-1, the J call TRBJ1-1; D not resolved. V lost 1 base and J lost 0, with 15 bases in between. The CDR3 is 16 residues long. Looked up from germline, CDR1 is DFQATT and CDR2 is SNEGSKA (reference sequence). CDR3 in DNA: TGCAGTGCTAGAGGAATATACCGGGTCCTGAACACTGAAGCTTTCTTT. Translation: CSARGIYRVLNTEAFF.

The rearrangement uses TRBV29-1 and TRBJ2-5, with TRBD2 matching 12 bases. TRBJ2-7 explains the end of the DNA better; the J call may be wrong. There are 14 residues in the CDR3. CDR1 is SQVTM and CDR2 is ANQGSEA in the germline V gene. CDR3 sequence (DNA): TGCAGCGTGGCTGGACTAGCGGGATTCAACGAGCAGTACTTC. Translated: CSVAGLAGFNEQYF.

This clonotype has ten or more counts. The chain combines TRBV29-1 with TRBJ2-7; no clear D gene. V lost 6 bases to trimming and J lost 6 bases, with 15 bases between them. Germline V CDR1 and CDR2: SQVTM, ANQGSEA. This CDR3 comprises 12 residues. The CDR3, as DNA: TGCAGCGTGACTCTACGAGTTTCCGAGCAGTACTTC. Encoded protein: CSVTLRVSEQYF.

The chain uses TRBV7-9 and TRBJ2-1; D not resolved. The CDR3 totals 14 residues. V gave up 3 bases and J gave up 5 bases, with 11 bases separating them. Looked up from germline, CDR1 is SEHNR and CDR2 is FQNEAQ (reference sequence). CDR3 sequence reads: CASSFHDLHNEQFF. The CDR3 DNA follows: TGTGCCAGCAGCTTCCATGACCTTCACAATGAGCAGTTCTTC. Supplemented by reference TRBV7-9 and TRBJ2-1, the full variable domain reads DTGVSQNPRHKITKRGQNVTFRCDPISEHNRLYWYRQTLGQGPEFLTYFQNEAQLEKSRLLSDRFSAERPKGSFSTLEIQRTEQGDSAMYLCASSFHDLHNEQFFGPGTRLTVL.

V gene TRBV5-1 combines with J gene TRBJ1-2; 7 bases line up with TRBD1. There are 17 residues in the CDR3. CDR1 SGHRS and CDR2 YFSETQ come from the germline V gene. The V segment lost 2 bases and the J segment 3 bases; nucleotides outside the gene matches: 13. The CDR3: CASSFLPPGQTDYGYTF. DNA for the CDR3: TGCGCCAGCAGCTTCCTCCCTCCGGGACAGACTGACTATGGCTACACCTTC.

The CDR3 region is CASSAWDGTNYGYTF. Written as DNA, the CDR3 is TGTGCCAGCAGTGCCTGGGACGGTACTAACTATGGCTACACCTTC. The chain employs TRBV12-3 or TRBV12-4 and TRBJ1-2; possibly TRBD1 for D (5 bases). This CDR3 is built from 15 residues. V lost 5 bases and J lost 0, with 13 bases in between.

The V and J genes are TRBV5-1 and TRBJ2-5; TRBD1 agrees at 7 bases. The CDR3 totals 14 residues. Germline V lookup: CDR1 SGHRS, CDR2 YFSETQ. Trimming at V came to 5 bases and at J to 4 bases, leaving 8 bases not matched to a gene. In nucleotides, the CDR3 is TGCGCCAGCAGAAAGACAGGGTACGGAGAGACCCAGTACTTC. It yields the protein CASRKTGYGETQYF.

This clonotype was detected only a few times. The rearrangement uses TRBV25-1 and TRBJ2-7; D is undetermined. This CDR3 is 12 amino acids long. Trimming cost V 8 bases and J 2 bases, with 10 bases left between them. Germline V CDR1 and CDR2: MGHDK, SYGVNS. The CDR3 DNA follows: TGTGCCAGCCGACTCCCCACCTACGAGCAGTACTTC. Translation gives CASRLPTYEQYF.

The chain uses TRBV25-1 and TRBJ2-5; no clear D. Per germline, CDR1 MGHDK and CDR2 SYGVNS. V lost 4 bases and J lost 5, with 11 bases in between. This CDR3 is built from 13 residues. This CDR3 reads CASSVGSYETQYF. CDR3 DNA: TGTGCCAGCAGTGTGGGGTCTTACGAGACCCAGTACTTC.

The chain uses TRBV20-1 and TRBJ1-1, with 10 bases fitting TRBD1. The V and J ends lost 6 bases and 4 bases, in that order; junction bases with no gene match: 11. The CDR3 totals 15 residues. From germline, CDR1 is DFQATT and CDR2 SNEGSKA (reference sequence). The CDR3 loop is CSAPRGQGLGTEAFF. CDR3 DNA sequence: TGCAGTGCCCCTAGGGGACAGGGGCTCGGCACTGAAGCTTTCTTT.

The V and J genes are TRBV27 and TRBJ2-5, with D possibly being TRBD1 or TRBD2 (5 bases each). The CDR3 consists of 15 residues. Trimming took off 2 bases at V and 2 bases at J, with 12 bases between the two ends. CDR1 is MNHEY, CDR2 SMNVEV, per germline (reference sequence). CDR3 residues: CASSLRGWGQETQYF. The CDR3 nucleotides are TGTGCCAGCAGTTTAAGAGGATGGGGGCAAGAGACCCAGTACTTC.

CDR3 bases: TGTGCCAGTAGTATAGCGGCCGGGGCTAACTATGGCTACACCTTC. Translating gives CASSIAAGANYGYTF. This chain connects TRBV3-1 to TRBJ1-2; D unclear. Trimming pared 9 bases from V and 0 bases from J, leaving 17 bases between. The CDR3 has 15 residues. Germline V gives CDR1 LGHDT, CDR2 YNNKEL (reference sequence).

In this sample, this clonotype turned up a few times. The rearrangement joins TRBV5-1 to TRBJ2-2; D uncertain. Trimming took 4 bases from V and 6 from J, leaving 13 bases between them. CDR1 and CDR2 (germline): SGHRS, YFSETQ. The CDR3 length is 14 residues. CDR3 amino acids: CASSPGRRPGELFF. Written as DNA, the CDR3 is TGCGCCAGCAGCCCCGGGCGAAGGCCCGGGGAGCTGTTTTTT. Together with reference TRBV5-1 and TRBJ2-2, the CDR3 gives the full variable domain: KAGVTQTPRYLIKTRGQQVTLSCSPISGHRSVSWYQQTPGQGLQFLFEYFSETQRNKGNFPGRFSGRQFSNSRSEMNVSTLELGDSALYLCASSPGRRPGELFFGEGSRLTVL.

The V and J genes are TRBV21-1 and TRBJ2-5; whether TRBD2, the table's D call, matches the DNA was not checked. TRBV21-1 is assigned pseudogene status. The CDR3 is 16 residues long. Here the CDR3 reads CASSDWVAGGCETQYF. The CDR3 nucleotides are TGTGCCAGCAGCGATTGGGTAGCGGGAGGTTGTGAGACCCAGTACTTC.

V is TRBV20-1 and J is TRBJ2-2; 9 nucleotides agree with TRBD2. CDR3 size: 15 residues. The junction had 6 bases not matched to a gene; V was cut back by 0 bases and J by 7 bases. Germline CDR1 reads DFQATT; CDR2 reads SNEGSKA (reference sequence). CDR3 region: CSAREPGLAFGELFF. CDR3 coding DNA: TGCAGTGCTAGAGAACCGGGACTAGCATTCGGGGAGCTGTTTTTT.

The genes are TRBV4-1 and TRBJ1-2, with 10 bases aligning to TRBD1. This CDR3 region has 15 residues. Trimming at V came to 4 bases and at J to 8 bases, leaving 10 bases not matched to a gene. The germline CDR1 and CDR2 sequences are MGHRA and YSYEKL. The CDR3 reads CASSRGGTGEGGYTF. In DNA form, the CDR3 reads TGCGCCAGCAGCCGGGGAGGGACAGGGGAAGGCGGCTACACCTTC.